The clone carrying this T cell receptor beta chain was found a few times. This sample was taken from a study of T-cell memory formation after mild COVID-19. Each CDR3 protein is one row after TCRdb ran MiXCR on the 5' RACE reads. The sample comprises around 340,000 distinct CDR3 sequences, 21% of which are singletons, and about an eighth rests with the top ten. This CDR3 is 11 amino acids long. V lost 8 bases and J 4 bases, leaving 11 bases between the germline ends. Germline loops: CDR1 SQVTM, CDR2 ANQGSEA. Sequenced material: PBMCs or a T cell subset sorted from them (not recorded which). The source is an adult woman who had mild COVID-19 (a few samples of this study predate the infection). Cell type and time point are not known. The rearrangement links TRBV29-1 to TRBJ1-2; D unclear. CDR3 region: CSLWTAYGYTF. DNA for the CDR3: TGCAGCCTTTGGACGGCCTATGGCTACACCTTC.